Below are 8 T cell receptor beta chains sequenced from a single sample in a study of cytomegalovirus exposure and HLA in healthy donors. The PCR contained 60 Vbeta and 13 Jbeta primers. Profiled with immunoSEQ multiplex PCR; TCRdb holds only in-frame clones, not every one. The sample lists around 210,000 clones; roughly 80% were seen once. The specimen sequenced was PBMCs. These TCRs come from a woman in her twenties or thirties in good health and CMV-seronegative.

This clone showed up just a few times. The chain recombines TRBV5-1 with TRBJ2-7, with D perhaps TRBD1 (5 bases). The CDR3 covers 15 residues. V was cut by 4 bases and J by 2 bases, with 16 bases left in between. The germline CDR1 and CDR2 sequences are SGHRS and YFSETQ. Here the CDR3 DNA reads TGCGCCAGCAGCCCGCGTGGTTGGGGCGCCTACGAGCAGTACTTC. It codes for CASSPRGWGAYEQYF.

The rearrangement joins TRBV7-9 to TRBJ1-2, with 10 bases identical to TRBD1. The CDR3 is 14 residues long. The V gene end was trimmed by 2 bases and the J gene end by 8 bases; junction bases not matched to a gene: 5. Germline V lookup: CDR1 SEHNR, CDR2 FQNEAQ (reference sequence). CDR3 sequence reads: CASSLFGTGEGYTF. In nucleotides, the CDR3 is TGTGCCAGCAGCTTATTCGGGACAGGGGAGGGCTACACCTTC.

The rearrangement links TRBV2 to TRBJ1-5; maybe TRBD1 (5 bases). V was trimmed by 3 bases and J by 2 bases, leaving 14 bases between them. Germline V gives CDR1 SNHLY, CDR2 FYNNEI. CDR3 size: 16 residues. The CDR3 spells CASSEGGRIGNQPQHF. The CDR3 DNA follows: TGTGCCAGCAGTGAGGGGGGTAGGATTGGCAATCAGCCCCAGCATTTT.

A few counts support this clone. This sequence joins TRBV6-1 and TRBJ2-2; D possibly corresponds to TRBD2 (5 bases). The germline CDR1 and CDR2 sequences are MNHNS and SASEGT. CDR3 length: 15 residues. V was pared by 2 bases and J by 7 bases, with 14 bases between. CDR3 sequence: CASSERGYGVGELFF. The CDR3 bases are TGTGCCAGCAGTGAACGAGGGTATGGGGTCGGGGAGCTGTTTTTT.

The chain joins TRBV7-6 to TRBJ2-3; 9 bases fit TRBD2. This CDR3 is 14 amino acids long. Germline assignment: CDR1 SGHVS and CDR2 FNYEAQ. V lost 1 base, J lost 10 bases, and 6 bases stayed unmatched. The CDR3 here is CASSLGGRARSQYF. In DNA, the CDR3 is TGTGCCAGCAGCTTAGGCGGGAGGGCCCGGTCGCAGTATTTT.

The rearrangement joins TRBV6-6 to TRBJ1-1; 7 bases align to TRBD1. This CDR3 has 15 amino acids. Losses at the gene ends were 2 bases for V and 0 bases for J; bases not matched to a gene: 3. CDR1 and CDR2 (germline): MNHNY, SVGAGI (reference sequence). CDR3 sequence (DNA): TGTGCCAGCAGTTACCCCGGGACAGTGAACACTGAAGCTTTCTTT. Protein product: CASSYPGTVNTEAFF.

The chain uses TRBV20-1 and TRBJ1-1; D gene ambiguous. Trimming removed 5 bases at V and 4 bases at J, with 5 bases between. Germline loops: CDR1 DFQATT, CDR2 SNEGSKA (reference sequence). This CDR3 region has 10 residues. The CDR3, as DNA: TGCAGTGCTCTTCTCACTGAAGCTTTCTTT. This codes for CSALLTEAFF.

The rearrangement joins TRBV4-2 to TRBJ2-1; TRBD2 matches 7 bases. This CDR3 spans 16 amino acids. Germline values: CDR1 LGHNA, CDR2 YNFKEQ. V gave up 3 bases and J gave up 0 bases; unmatched junction bases: 5. CDR3 protein: CASSQEAGSSYNEQFF. The CDR3 coding sequence is TGTGCCAGCAGCCAGGAAGCGGGGAGCTCCTACAATGAGCAGTTCTTC.